This TCR beta chain appears in the sequencing data of a study of Graves' ophthalmopathy and Graves' hyperthyroidism. Study-wide results and limits: Most expanded thyroid clonotypes above 0.001 frequency also appeared in blood.

The CDR3 extends over 15 amino acids. The junction had 1 base not matched to a gene; V was cut back by 1 base and J by 1 base. Germline V CDR1 and CDR2: SGHDT, YYEEEE. This clonotype was seen many times. Its target is not known. Amplification from RNA transcripts yielded the TCR beta CDR3 regions. HTBI primers were used in a first-round RT-PCR, which preceded a second-round multiplex PCR. TCRdb re-derived calls from the multiplex PCR reads in MiXCR, one entry per CDR3 protein. The table lists about 210,000 distinct CDR3 sequences, approximately 28% of them singletons. CAS ≥3, NOSPECS ≥4, moderate-to-severe activity and duration under 3 months marked donors with ophthalmopathy. Thyroid ultrasound, orbital computed tomography, TRAb, serum thyroxine and clinical symptoms formed the basis of diagnosis.

The sequence came from a man in his fifties with Graves' ophthalmopathy. This chain joins TRBV5-6 and TRBJ2-5; 10 bases are shared with TRBD1. Sequencing was performed on peripheral blood. CDR3 nucleotide sequence: TGTGCCAGCAGCTTGCGACAGGGGGCCCAAGAGACCCAGTACTTC. This gives the protein CASSLRQGAQETQYF. The full variable domain, in which reference TRBV5-6 and TRBJ2-5 provide the parts outside the CDR3, is DAGVTQSPTHLIKTRGQQVTLRCSPKSGHDTVSWYQQALGQGPQFIFQYYEEEERQRGNFPDRFSGHQFPNYSSELNVNALLLGDSALYLCASSLRQGAQETQYFGPGTRLLVL.